The present T cell receptor beta chain was sequenced within a study of shared clonotypes between healthy human individuals. General study results and limits: Since donors were few, the genetic and exposure-history diversity represented was limited. Sequencing depth was expected to influence donor clonotype sharing.

This clone occurred once. Its antigen is unidentified. Sorted-subset replicate PCR reactions contained roughly 190 ng DNA, corresponding to some 29,000 T cell genomes. Data came from immunoSEQ multiplex PCR; TCRdb stores just in-frame clones and leaves some out. The top ten clones hold about 42% of a sample with approximately 100,000 clones, roughly two thirds of them seen once. The V end lost 5 bases, the J end lost 0 bases, and 5 bases lay between the germline ends. Per the germline V gene, CDR1 is SGHTA and CDR2 is FQGNSA. This CDR3 has 12 residues. The TCR was taken from a man under 40 in good health. The specimen sequenced was memory CD8+ T cells sorted from blood. The subset: CD45RO+ cells pooled with CCR7-negative TemRA cells. The chain joins TRBV7-2 to TRBJ2-7; D is uncertain. DNA of the CDR3: TGTGCCAGCAGCGTAAGCTCCTACGAGCAGTACTTC. It yields the protein CASSVSSYEQYF.